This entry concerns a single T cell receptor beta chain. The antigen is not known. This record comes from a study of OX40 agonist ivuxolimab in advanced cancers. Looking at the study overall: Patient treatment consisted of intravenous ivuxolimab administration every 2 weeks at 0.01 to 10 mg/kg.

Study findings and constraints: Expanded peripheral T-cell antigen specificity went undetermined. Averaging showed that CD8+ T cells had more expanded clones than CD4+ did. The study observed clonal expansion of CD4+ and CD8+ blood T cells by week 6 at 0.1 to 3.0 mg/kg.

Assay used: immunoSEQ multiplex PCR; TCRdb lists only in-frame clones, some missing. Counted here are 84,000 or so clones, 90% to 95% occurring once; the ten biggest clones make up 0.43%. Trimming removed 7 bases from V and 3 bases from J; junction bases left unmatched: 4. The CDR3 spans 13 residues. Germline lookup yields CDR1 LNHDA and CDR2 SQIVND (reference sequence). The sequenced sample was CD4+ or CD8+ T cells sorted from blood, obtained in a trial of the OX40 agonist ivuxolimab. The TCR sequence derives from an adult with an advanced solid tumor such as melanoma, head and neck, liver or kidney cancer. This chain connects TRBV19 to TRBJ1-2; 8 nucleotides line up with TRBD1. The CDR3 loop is CASTPGQDYGYTF. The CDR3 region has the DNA TGTGCCAGTACCCCGGGACAGGACTATGGCTACACCTTC.